Listed below are T cell receptor beta chains from one sample, sequenced in a study of shared clonotypes between healthy human individuals. Data came from immunoSEQ multiplex PCR; TCRdb stores just in-frame clones and leaves some out. The table records about 980,000 clones, less than 85% of them present only once. Sequenced sample: memory CD4+ T cells sorted from blood. Source of these receptors: a man aged 18 to 30 in good health. CDR3s include the opening cysteine and the closing phenylalanine or tryptophan. Each record gives: CDR3 length, V gene, J gene, CDR3 protein.

len: 15
v_gene: TRBV18
j_gene: TRBJ1-5
CDR3aa: CASSPGPGGGEPQHF

len: 14
v_gene: TRBV19
j_gene: TRBJ1-4
CDR3aa: CASSTGALGEKLFF

len: 16
v_gene: TRBV7-2
j_gene: TRBJ2-7
CDR3aa: CASSSRTAGAIHEQYF

len: 19
v_gene: TRBV6-1
j_gene: TRBJ1-4
CDR3aa: CASSEIGGYNELRGGKLFF

len: 11
v_gene: TRBV30
j_gene: TRBJ2-3
CDR3aa: CASRITDTQYF

len: 13
v_gene: TRBV6-5
j_gene: TRBJ1-4
CDR3aa: CATREGPNEKLFF

len: 14
v_gene: TRBV6-5
j_gene: TRBJ1-1
CDR3aa: CASTTLQGPTEAFF

len: 17
v_gene: TRBV5-4
j_gene: TRBJ2-3
CDR3aa: CASSSRTSGSVGDTQYF

len: 14
v_gene: TRBV10-2
j_gene: TRBJ2-5
CDR3aa: CASSEPVRGETQYF

len: 15
v_gene: TRBV4-1
j_gene: TRBJ1-2
CDR3aa: CASSQDTDYNYGYTF

len: 15
v_gene: TRBV9
j_gene: TRBJ2-2
CDR3aa: CASSVASGVTGELFF

len: 13
v_gene: TRBV10-1
j_gene: TRBJ2-3
CDR3aa: CASQEGLWDTQYF

len: 12
v_gene: TRBV6-1
j_gene: TRBJ2-1
CDR3aa: CATSPMVNEQFF

len: 16
v_gene: TRBV5-6
j_gene: TRBJ2-7
CDR3aa: CASSVAGTGHSYEQYF

len: 11
v_gene: TRBV20-1
j_gene: TRBJ1-1
CDR3aa: CSAGGRTEAFF

len: 12
v_gene: TRBV14
j_gene: TRBJ2-3
CDR3aa: CASSLPGETQYF

len: 19
v_gene: TRBV18
j_gene: TRBJ1-2
CDR3aa: CASSLKPPGQGVLNYGYTF

len: 15
v_gene: TRBV28
j_gene: TRBJ1-1
CDR3aa: CAIKEGIFRDTEAFF

len: 16
v_gene: TRBV18
j_gene: TRBJ1-2
CDR3aa: CASSPRGQGADYGYTF

len: 14
v_gene: TRBV10-3
j_gene: TRBJ1-6
CDR3aa: CAISDSSNNSPLHF

len: 14
v_gene: TRBV5-1
j_gene: TRBJ2-7
CDR3aa: CASSGRDRRDEQYF

len: 13
v_gene: TRBV19
j_gene: TRBJ2-7
CDR3aa: CASIPRGTYEQYF

len: 15
v_gene: TRBV6-1
j_gene: TRBJ2-7
CDR3aa: CASSEIGRSSYEQYF

len: 17
v_gene: TRBV12-2
j_gene: TRBJ2-5
CDR3aa: CASRLVRMPTEQETQYF

len: 14
v_gene: TRBV6-1
j_gene: TRBJ2-7
CDR3aa: CASSELAATYEQYF

len: 16
v_gene: TRBV11-3
j_gene: TRBJ1-3
CDR3aa: CASSQGQGSSGNTIYF

len: 15
v_gene: TRBV14
j_gene: TRBJ2-2
CDR3aa: CASSQETSGSRELFF

len: 16
v_gene: TRBV2
j_gene: TRBJ2-5
CDR3aa: CASSEFAPGIQETQYF

len: 14
v_gene: TRBV9
j_gene: TRBJ1-6
CDR3aa: CASSTRQGNSPLHF

len: 12
v_gene: TRBV30
j_gene: TRBJ1-4
CDR3aa: CAWDRAGEKLFF

len: 15
v_gene: TRBV6-6
j_gene: TRBJ2-5
CDR3aa: CASKSGAGGQETQYF

len: 15
v_gene: TRBV28
j_gene: TRBJ1-2
CDR3aa: CASSSSDRGFRPPTF

len: 15
v_gene: TRBV11-2
j_gene: TRBJ2-1
CDR3aa: CASSPGTSGSSEQFF

len: 15
v_gene: TRBV30
j_gene: TRBJ1-6
CDR3aa: CAWSARGVGNSPLHF

len: 15
v_gene: TRBV7-2
j_gene: TRBJ2-7
CDR3aa: CASSLTRTLSYEQYF

len: 12
v_gene: TRBV30
j_gene: TRBJ2-2
CDR3aa: CAWSRPPGELFF

len: 19
v_gene: TRBV6-1
j_gene: TRBJ1-6
CDR3aa: CASSADRSPSSSYNSPLHF